This entry features one T cell receptor (beta chain) sequence. Its antigen is unknown. Repertoires were generated with immunoSEQ multiplex PCR, while TCRdb's copy carries only in-frame clones and drops some. The sample has roughly 500,000 clones; almost 80% are singletons. This sample is part of a study of shared clonotypes between healthy human individuals. Notes on the study in general: Enrolling few donors narrowed the genetic and exposure-history diversity that was represented.

The sequenced sample consisted of PBMCs. The TCR comes from a woman between 35 and 50 years old in good health. Some clones in this sample may be carry-over from other donors' samples.

For the CDR3, the DNA is TGTGCCAGCAGCCCAACGGGACACACCTGGCGGGACACCTGCGAGCAGTACTTC. Encoded protein: CASSPTGHTWRDTCEQYF. V gene TRBV5-8 combines with J gene TRBJ2-7; D may correspond to TRBD1 or TRBD2 (6 bases each). V was clipped by 4 bases and J by 6 bases, with 29 bases between them. The CDR3 runs to 18 residues. The V gene's germline CDR1 is SGHTS and CDR2 YDEGEE.